The 31 T cell receptor beta chains given below trace back to one sample, sequenced in a study of OX40 agonist ivuxolimab in advanced cancers. Sequenced by immunoSEQ multiplex PCR; TCRdb stores in-frame clones only, minus some. This sample has over 55,000 clones; around 83% occur once, and the top ten carry 0.65% to 0.85%. The sequencing used CD4+ or CD8+ T cells sorted from blood, collected in a trial of the OX40 agonist ivuxolimab. All receptors come from an adult with an advanced solid tumor such as melanoma, head and neck, liver or kidney cancer.

The gene calls are TRBV5-6 and TRBJ2-7, with D perhaps TRBD2 (6 bases). This CDR3 is 16 amino acids long. Trimming stripped 2 bases from V and 3 bases from J, with 18 bases between. Germline V gene data show CDR1 as SGHDT and CDR2 as YYEEEE. CDR3 sequence reads: CASSFGGGTRNYEQYF. The DNA for the CDR3 is TGTGCCAGCAGCTTTGGTGGTGGGACTCGCAACTACGAGCAGTACTTC.

The gene calls are TRBV5-1 and TRBJ2-6, with 12 bases matching TRBD2. Germline loops: CDR1 SGHRS, CDR2 YFSETQ. The CDR3 sequence is 19 residues long. V dropped 0 bases and J dropped 3; count of bases not matched to a gene: 7. The CDR3 coding sequence is TGCGCCAGCAGCTTGGGGAGGGCTAGCGGGAGGGTTGGGGCCAACGTCCTGACTTTC. Its protein product is CASSLGRASGRVGANVLTF.

The chain recombines TRBV5-1 with TRBJ2-1; 10 positions match TRBD1. This CDR3 comprises 15 residues. V trimming: 4 bases; J trimming: 4 bases; junction bases outside the gene matches: 5. The germline V gene has CDR1 SGHRS and CDR2 YFSETQ. The CDR3 DNA reads TGCGCCAGCAGCACAGGGACAGGGGCTTACAATGAGCAGTTCTTC. Translating gives CASSTGTGAYNEQFF.

There are a few counts of this clone. The V gene is TRBV5-4, the J gene TRBJ2-7, with TRBD1 matching 7 bases. This CDR3 spans 14 amino acids. The germline V gene has CDR1 SGHNT and CDR2 YYREEE (reference sequence). V was pared by 1 base and J by 0 bases, with 1 base of the junction left unmatched. The CDR3 bases are TGTGCCAGCAGCTTGACAGGGGTCTCCTACGAGCAGTACTTC. Protein sequence: CASSLTGVSYEQYF.

J is TRBJ1-1 and V is TRBV2; D is perhaps TRBD1 (6 bases). CDR1 is SNHLY and CDR2 is FYNNEI in the germline V gene. The V end was cut by 8 bases, the J end by 4 bases, with 14 bases between. This CDR3 has 13 residues. The CDR3 here is CASSTGIGTEAFF. In DNA form, the CDR3 reads TGTGCCAGCTCAACAGGGATTGGCACTGAAGCTTTCTTT.

The gene calls are TRBV4-1 and TRBJ1-1, with D hard to call. V dropped 1 base and J dropped 3 bases, with 9 bases sitting between them. CDR1 and CDR2 (germline): MGHRA, YSYEKL. This CDR3 region has 14 residues. CDR3 protein: CASSQGFSDTEAFF. The CDR3 bases are TGCGCCAGCAGCCAAGGATTTAGCGACACTGAAGCTTTCTTT.

The rearrangement links TRBV6-1 to TRBJ1-3, with D hard to call. This CDR3 has 16 residues. The V gene's germline CDR1 is MNHNS and CDR2 SASEGT. Trimming took 2 bases from V and 0 from J, leaving 11 bases between them. The CDR3 region is CASSELLGYSGNTIYF. In nucleotides, the CDR3 is TGTGCCAGCAGTGAATTACTGGGTTACTCTGGAAACACCATATATTTT.

The genes are TRBV28 and TRBJ1-2; D gene uncertain. V was cut by 6 bases and J by 2 bases, with 10 bases left in between. This CDR3 contains 13 residues. CDR1 and CDR2 (germline): MDHEN, SYDVKM. The CDR3 protein is CASRMVGNYGYTF. CDR3 in DNA: TGTGCCAGCAGAATGGTGGGGAACTATGGCTACACCTTC.

V gene TRBV5-1 combines with J gene TRBJ2-2; perhaps TRBD2 as D (6 bases). The CDR3 is 16 amino acids. Germline V gene lookup returns CDR1 SGHRS and CDR2 YFSETQ. Between the trimmed V and J ends, which lost 0 bases and 5 bases, there was a span of 14 bases. The CDR3 reads CASSLAWQEGTGELFF. CDR3 sequence (DNA): TGCGCCAGCAGCTTGGCTTGGCAGGAGGGAACCGGGGAGCTGTTTTTT.

The rearrangement links TRBV14 to TRBJ1-5; 7 bases line up with TRBD1. CDR3 length: 13 residues. The junction had 0 bases not matched to a gene; V was cut back by 1 base and J by 6 bases. Germline V CDR1 and CDR2: SGHDN, FVKESK. The CDR3 sequence: CASSQGQGQPQHF. For the CDR3, the DNA is TGTGCCAGCAGCCAAGGACAGGGTCAGCCCCAGCATTTT.

Only a few counts were recorded for this clone. The genes are TRBV6-5 and TRBJ1-1; no clear D gene. CDR3 length: 13 amino acids. V lost 0 bases and J lost 6, with 8 bases in between. Germline-derived CDR1 and CDR2 are MNHEY and SVGAGI. CDR3 sequence: CASSYSLRAEAFF. The CDR3 bases are TGTGCCAGCAGTTACTCCCTAAGGGCTGAAGCTTTCTTT.

The gene calls are TRBV2 and TRBJ2-7; 8 bases align to TRBD2. Trimming removed 2 bases from V and 3 bases from J; junction bases left unmatched: 6. The CDR3 spans 15 residues. In germline, CDR1 is SNHLY, CDR2 FYNNEI. CDR3 coding DNA: TGTGCCAGCAGTGAACGGGGGGGCTGGAACTACGAGCAGTACTTC. This codes for CASSERGGWNYEQYF.

The genes are TRBV4-1 and TRBJ2-3; D uncertain. The CDR3 has 16 amino acids. Germline CDR1 and CDR2: MGHRA and YSYEKL. Trimming took 4 bases from V and 0 from J, leaving 14 bases between them. This CDR3 is CASSRLLVQSTDTQYF. In DNA, the CDR3 is TGCGCCAGCAGCCGCCTGCTGGTACAGAGCACAGATACGCAGTATTTT.

The chain employs TRBV6-1 and TRBJ2-5; 9 nucleotides align to TRBD1. Germline CDR1 reads MNHNS; CDR2 reads SASEGT. V lost 5 bases to trimming and J lost 4 bases; unmatched junction nucleotides: 2. This CDR3 has 13 residues. The CDR3 bases are TGTGCCAGCAGTTTGACAGGGGGAGAGACCCAGTACTTC. Protein sequence: CASSLTGGETQYF.

V gene TRBV10-3 combines with J gene TRBJ2-7; D tentatively fits TRBD1 or TRBD2 (6 bases each). V was trimmed by 5 bases and J by 3 bases, leaving 11 bases between them. Germline CDR1 reads ENHRY; CDR2 reads SYGVKD. This CDR3 has 13 residues. The CDR3: CAISRGQNYEQYF. DNA for the CDR3: TGTGCCATCAGTCGGGGGCAAAACTACGAGCAGTACTTC.

The J gene is TRBJ2-3, the V gene TRBV11-2; TRBD2 matches at 7 bases. Germline CDR1 reads SGHAT; CDR2 reads FQNNGV. Unmatched junction bases numbered 3, after V lost 2 bases and J lost 1 base. The CDR3 totals 15 residues. The CDR3 here is CASSLRLAGTDTQYF. DNA for the CDR3: TGTGCCAGCAGCTTACGACTAGCTGGCACAGATACGCAGTATTTT.

This clone was observed a few times. The genes are TRBV5-1 and TRBJ2-7; tentatively, D is TRBD1 or TRBD2 (5 bases each). The CDR3 has 14 amino acids. The V end was cut by 4 bases, the J end by 0 bases, with 11 bases between. Germline V gives CDR1 SGHRS, CDR2 YFSETQ. CDR3 coding DNA: TGCGCCAGCAGCCGGGACGGCCTCTCCTACGAGCAGTACTTC. Its protein product is CASSRDGLSYEQYF.

This chain connects TRBV14 to TRBJ2-5; TRBD2 aligns across 12 bases. Losses at the gene ends were 2 bases for V and 13 bases for J; bases not matched to a gene: 5. Germline values: CDR1 SGHDN, CDR2 FVKESK. CDR3 length equals 13 residues. CDR3 nucleotide sequence: TGTGCCAGCAGCCAACTAGCGGGAGGGCCTGTGTACTTC. Amino acids: CASSQLAGGPVYF.

The chain links TRBV10-1 to TRBJ1-1; D remains ambiguous. The V end was cut by 5 bases, the J end by 9 bases, with 13 bases between. The CDR3 is 12 amino acids. Germline CDR1 WNHNN, CDR2 SYGVQD (reference sequence). The DNA for the CDR3 is TGCGCCAGCAGTCCAGATACCCGGCAAGCTTTCTTT. It translates to CASSPDTRQAFF.

This clone occurred once. The chain uses TRBV11-2 and TRBJ2-7; 8 bases align to TRBD2. Per the germline V gene, CDR1 is SGHAT and CDR2 is FQNNGV. V was clipped by 7 bases and J by 3 bases; unmatched bases: 8. The CDR3 contains 14 residues. The CDR3 nucleotides read TGTGCCAGCACCGTAACCGGGGGGGGCTACGAGCAGTACTTC. Its translation is CASTVTGGGYEQYF.

The gene calls are TRBV2 and TRBJ2-2; D not resolved. Germline assignment: CDR1 SNHLY and CDR2 FYNNEI. The germline V and J ends were trimmed by 3 bases and 6 bases, with 14 bases remaining between them. This CDR3 spans 15 amino acids. CDR3 protein: CASSELGSGPGELFF. Here the CDR3 DNA reads TGTGCCAGCAGTGAGCTTGGTTCAGGCCCCGGGGAGCTGTTTTTT. Combining the CDR3 with reference TRBV2 and TRBJ2-2 gives the whole variable domain EPEVTQTPSHQVTQMGQEVILRCVPISNHLYFYWYRQILGQKVEFLVSFYNNEISEKSEIFDDQFSVERPDGSNFTLKIRSTKLEDSAMYFCASSELGSGPGELFFGEGSRLTVL.

The V and J genes are TRBV7-9 and TRBJ1-4; D remains unclear. Germline CDR1 SEHNR, CDR2 FQNEAQ (reference sequence). The CDR3 is made up of 14 amino acids. Trimming took 4 bases from V and 0 from J, leaving 6 bases between them. CDR3 bases: TGTGCCAGCAGCTGGACGGCAACTAATGAAAAACTGTTTTTT. This sequence encodes CASSWTATNEKLFF.

The V and J genes are TRBV6-6 and TRBJ1-1; TRBD1 matches at 9 bases. The V gene end was trimmed by 2 bases and the J gene end by 2 bases; junction bases not matched to a gene: 6. Germline V gives CDR1 MNHNY, CDR2 SVGAGI (reference sequence). The CDR3 runs 16 residues. The CDR3 DNA reads as TGTGCCAGCAGTTACGGATGGACAGGGGTAAACACTGAAGCTTTCTTT. It specifies CASSYGWTGVNTEAFF.

The chain employs TRBV5-1 and TRBJ2-7; TRBD2 agrees at 11 bases. The CDR3 extends over 15 amino acids. With V trimmed by 2 bases and J by 6 bases, 7 bases remained unmatched. Germline V gene data show CDR1 as SGHRS and CDR2 as YFSETQ. The CDR3 protein is CASSLSLAGEGEQYF. CDR3 coding DNA: TGCGCCAGCAGCTTATCACTAGCGGGAGAGGGCGAGCAGTACTTC.

The chain carries TRBV7-9 and TRBJ1-3; D is undetermined. CDR1 is SEHNR and CDR2 is FQNEAQ in the germline V gene (reference sequence). The CDR3 loop spans 14 amino acids. V lost 5 bases and J 0 bases, leaving 8 bases between the germline ends. The CDR3 DNA follows: TGTGCCAGCAGCATGCGGATCTCTGGAAACACCATATATTTT. Its protein product is CASSMRISGNTIYF.

This clone was seen only a few times. The chain combines TRBV6-5 with TRBJ1-6; possibly TRBD1 for D (5 bases). Germline V gene data show CDR1 as MNHEY and CDR2 as SVGAGI. The CDR3 covers 13 residues. Trimming left V 5 bases short and J 9 bases short, with 11 bases between. The CDR3 loop reads CASSRDAGSPLHF. In nucleotides, the CDR3 is TGTGCCAGCAGTCGGGACGCCGGTTCACCCCTCCACTTT.

The chain employs TRBV6-5 and TRBJ1-2; D is ambiguous. V was trimmed by 2 bases and J by 2 bases, leaving 12 bases between them. This CDR3 is built from 15 residues. Germline CDR1 and CDR2: MNHEY and SVGAGI. CDR3 residues: CASSYQRARNYGYTF. DNA of the CDR3: TGTGCCAGCAGTTACCAGCGGGCCCGAAACTATGGCTACACCTTC.

The chain combines TRBV2 with TRBJ2-1; TRBD1 matches 9 bases. CDR3 length equals 15 residues. The germline V gene has CDR1 SNHLY and CDR2 FYNNEI. V shed 7 bases and J 8 bases; nucleotides not matched to a gene: 12. This CDR3 is CASTLDRGVWDEQFF. The CDR3 DNA follows: TGTGCCAGCACTCTCGACAGGGGGGTTTGGGATGAGCAGTTCTTC.

V gene TRBV7-2 combines with J gene TRBJ2-7; 7 bases fit TRBD1. Germline CDR1 is SGHTA and CDR2 is FQGNSA. The trim removed 4 bases at V and 2 bases at J, leaving 5 bases unmatched. This CDR3 is 14 amino acids long. The CDR3 DNA reads TGTGCCAGCAGCTCCCGACAGGGAACCTACGAGCAGTACTTC. Amino acids: CASSSRQGTYEQYF.

This clone was observed a single time. This chain uses TRBV10-3 with TRBJ2-1; D gene ambiguous. The V end was cut by 3 bases, the J end by 4 bases, with 10 bases between. The CDR3 consists of 14 residues. Per germline, CDR1 ENHRY and CDR2 SYGVKD. CDR3 DNA: TGTGCCATCAGTGATTGGAGTTCATACAATGAGCAGTTCTTC. Translation: CAISDWSSYNEQFF.

The chain links TRBV5-1 to TRBJ1-2; 9 bases are a match to TRBD1. The CDR3 sequence is 13 residues long. Germline V gene data show CDR1 as SGHRS and CDR2 as YFSETQ. V was clipped by 3 bases and J by 9 bases; unmatched bases: 6. This chain's CDR3 is CASSSGQGRSYTF. The CDR3 DNA is TGCGCCAGCAGCTCGGGACAGGGTCGCAGCTACACCTTC.